One sample yielded the 31 T cell receptor beta chains listed below, sequenced in a study of T cells in localized non-small cell lung cancer. The assay was immunoSEQ multiplex PCR, and TCRdb's table has in-frame clones only and misses some. The sample holds 70,000 to 95,000 clones, approximately 90% seen once. The sequencing used PBMCs, collected before any cancer treatment. Every receptor here comes from a woman aged 40 to 75 with stage II squamous cell lung carcinoma.

This rearrangement joins TRBV19 to TRBJ1-1, with D possibly matching TRBD1 (5 bases). The V end was cut by 5 bases, the J end by 6 bases, with 13 bases between. This CDR3 region has 13 residues. CDR1 and CDR2 from the germline V gene are LNHDA and SQIVND (reference sequence). The CDR3 nucleotides read TGTGCCAGTAGTCGCAGGGAGGGAGCTGAAGCTTTCTTT. Its translation: CASSRREGAEAFF.

This clone was picked up a small number of times. The chain links TRBV2 to TRBJ1-1; no definite D call. Per the germline V gene, CDR1 is SNHLY and CDR2 is FYNNEI. V gave up 3 bases and J gave up 0 bases, with 5 bases separating them. The CDR3 is 13 residues long. CDR3 residues: CASSDRLNTEAFF. CDR3 sequence (DNA): TGTGCCAGCAGTGACAGATTGAACACTGAAGCTTTCTTT.

V usage is TRBV4-2 and J usage is TRBJ2-7; 9 bases are a match to TRBD2. The CDR3 length is 19 residues. J lost 1 base, V lost 0 bases, and 13 bases had no gene match. CDR1 LGHNA and CDR2 YNFKEQ come from the germline V gene. CDR3 in amino acids: CASSQEPTSGPGGSYEQYF. The CDR3 DNA follows: TGTGCCAGCAGCCAAGAACCGACTAGCGGCCCCGGAGGGTCCTACGAGCAGTACTTC.

The CDR3 coding sequence is TGTGCCAGCAGTGGGCGGGACTTTAGCAATCAGCCCCAGCATTTT. Residues: CASSGRDFSNQPQHF. V gene TRBV6-1 combines with J gene TRBJ1-5, with a tentative D call TRBD1 (5 bases). V gave up 4 bases and J gave up 0 bases, with 10 bases separating them. Germline V gene data show CDR1 as MNHNS and CDR2 as SASEGT. The CDR3 is made up of 15 amino acids.

The rearrangement links TRBV10-1 to TRBJ1-1; the D gene is possibly TRBD1 (5 bases). V dropped 3 bases and J dropped 5 bases, with 7 bases sitting between them. Germline lookup yields CDR1 WNHNN and CDR2 SYGVQD (reference sequence). This CDR3 is built from 12 residues. In DNA form, the CDR3 reads TGCGCCAGCAGTGACGGGACTACTGAAGCTTTCTTT. Amino acid sequence: CASSDGTTEAFF.

The chain recombines TRBV19 with TRBJ1-2, with D possibly TRBD1 on 6 matching bases. V gave up 4 bases and J gave up 6 bases, with 15 bases separating them. CDR1 LNHDA and CDR2 SQIVND come from the germline V gene (reference sequence). CDR3 length equals 14 residues. The CDR3: CASSTGQHGDGYTF. The DNA of the CDR3 is TGTGCCAGTAGTACAGGACAGCACGGGGATGGCTACACCTTC.

J is TRBJ1-5 and V is TRBV27; unclear D gene. Trimming pared 8 bases from V and 0 bases from J, leaving 5 bases between. The CDR3 sequence is 12 residues long. The germline V gene encodes CDR1 MNHEY and CDR2 SMNVEV (reference sequence). The chain's CDR3 is CASPHSNQPQHF. CDR3 sequence (DNA): TGTGCCAGCCCCCATAGCAATCAGCCCCAGCATTTT.

The chain carries TRBV10-3 and TRBJ1-4; D is undetermined. V was cut by 10 bases and J by 8 bases, with 20 bases left in between. This CDR3 comprises 14 residues. Per germline, CDR1 ENHRY and CDR2 SYGVKD. The CDR3 DNA is TGTGCCACCGATAACAGCCCGCTGGGGGAAAAACTGTTTTTT. It encodes CATDNSPLGEKLFF.

This chain connects TRBV6-5 to TRBJ2-3; 8 nucleotides align to TRBD2. This CDR3 contains 16 residues. Germline V gene data show CDR1 as MNHEY and CDR2 as SVGAGI. V was clipped by 4 bases and J by 5 bases; unmatched bases: 11. CDR3 sequence (DNA): TGTGCCAGCAGTTTAAGCGGGGGACCTAGTGGAGATACGCAGTATTTT. Translated, it gives CASSLSGGPSGDTQYF.

The chain has TRBV27 and TRBJ2-1; 7 bases align to TRBD2. CDR3 length equals 15 residues. Germline V gene sequence: CDR1 MNHEY, CDR2 SMNVEV (reference sequence). V trimming: 2 bases; J trimming: 7 bases; junction bases outside the gene matches: 8. The CDR3 DNA reads as TGTGCCAGCAGTTTACGAGGGCCGGGGGGAAATGAGCAGTTCTTC. It yields the protein CASSLRGPGGNEQFF.

V gene TRBV28 combines with J gene TRBJ2-1; 11 bases map to TRBD2. Germline CDR1 and CDR2: MDHEN and SYDVKM. V shed 11 bases and J 5 bases; nucleotides not matched to a gene: 8. The length of the CDR3 is 14 residues. The CDR3 spells CAWASGGRNNEQFF. In nucleotides, the CDR3 is TGTGCCTGGGCTAGCGGGGGGCGGAACAATGAGCAGTTCTTC.

The chain employs TRBV19 and TRBJ1-2; TRBD1 matches 9 bases. The trim removed 1 base at V and 6 bases at J, leaving 12 bases unmatched. CDR1 and CDR2 (germline): LNHDA, SQIVND (reference sequence). The CDR3 sequence is 17 residues long. CDR3 nucleotide sequence: TGTGCCAGTAGTATAGGGGGGACAGGGCTGGATGTGAATGGCTACACCTTC. It codes for CASSIGGTGLDVNGYTF. Drawing the rest from reference TRBV19 and TRBJ1-2, the complete variable domain is DGGITQSPKYLFRKEGQNVTLSCEQNLNHDAMYWYRQDPGQGLRLIYYSQIVNDFQKGDIAEGYSVSREKKESFPLTVTSAQKNPTAFYLCASSIGGTGLDVNGYTFGSGTRLTVV.

The J gene is TRBJ1-2, the V gene TRBV6-1; tentative D call: TRBD1 (5 bases). In germline, CDR1 is MNHNS, CDR2 SASEGT. CDR3 length: 14 residues. Trimming left V 6 bases short and J 4 bases short, with 15 bases between. CDR3 in amino acids: CASREDGHRYGYTF. For the CDR3, the DNA is TGTGCCAGCAGAGAGGACGGACACCGCTATGGCTACACCTTC.

The chain is built from TRBV7-8 and TRBJ2-6, with D tentatively TRBD2 (7 bases). The CDR3 totals 19 residues. CDR1 is SGHVS, CDR2 FQNEAQ, per germline. V lost 5 bases and J lost 2, with 22 bases in between. The CDR3 region has the DNA TGTGCCAGCAGCCCGTTGGGGGGGGGCGCAGGGACTGGGGCCAACGTCCTGACTTTC. It translates to CASSPLGGGAGTGANVLTF.

This chain connects TRBV5-1 to TRBJ1-6; D is unresolved. The CDR3 is 14 residues long. The germline CDR1 and CDR2 sequences are SGHRS and YFSETQ. V was trimmed by 0 bases and J by 10 bases, leaving 11 bases between them. The CDR3 protein is CASSLGASLSPLHF. CDR3 coding DNA: TGCGCCAGCAGCTTGGGAGCCAGCCTCTCACCCCTCCACTTT.

The V call is TRBV5-8, the J call TRBJ1-4; D is perhaps TRBD1 (6 bases). The V gene's germline CDR1 is SGHTS and CDR2 YDEGEE. The germline V and J ends were trimmed by 0 bases and 8 bases, with 14 bases remaining between them. The CDR3 loop spans 15 amino acids. This CDR3 is CASSLEAGAREKLFF. The CDR3 bases are TGTGCCAGCAGCTTGGAGGCAGGGGCTCGGGAAAAACTGTTTTTT.

CDR3 sequence reads: CASSHGTSADTQYF. CDR3 coding DNA: TGCGCCAGCAGCCACGGGACTAGCGCAGATACGCAGTATTTT. The chain links TRBV5-1 to TRBJ2-3, with 10 bases fitting TRBD2. V gave up 4 bases and J gave up 4 bases; unmatched junction bases: 3. From germline, CDR1 is SGHRS and CDR2 YFSETQ. This CDR3 is 14 amino acids long.

In DNA, the CDR3 is TGCAGTGCCGTACAGAGGGGCGAGCAGTACTTC. Protein: CSAVQRGEQYF. The chain has TRBV20-1 and TRBJ2-7; the D gene could be TRBD1 or TRBD2 (5 bases each). There are 11 residues in the CDR3. The V gene's germline CDR1 is DFQATT and CDR2 SNEGSKA (reference sequence). Trimming shortened V by 6 bases and J by 6 bases, and 12 bases separated the two germline ends.

This clone came up once. The chain joins TRBV16 to TRBJ1-4; 7 bases agree with TRBD1. The junction had 6 bases not matched to a gene; V was cut back by 0 bases and J by 5 bases. The CDR3 is 16 amino acids. Germline CDR1 is KGHSY and CDR2 is FQNENV. The CDR3 nucleotides read TGTGCCAGCAGCCAATCGCCACAGGGGTTGAATGAAAAACTGTTTTTT. Its translation is CASSQSPQGLNEKLFF. The entire variable domain, with the rest obtained from reference TRBV16 and TRBJ1-4, is as follows: GEEVAQTPKHLVRGEGQKAKLYCAPIKGHSYVFWYQQVLKNEFKFLISFQNENVFDETGMPKERFSAKCLPNSPCSLEIQATKLEDSAVYFCASSQSPQGLNEKLFFGSGTQLSVL.

The chain links TRBV27 to TRBJ2-2; D is possibly TRBD1 or TRBD2 (6 bases each). V gave up 6 bases and J gave up 1 base, with 12 bases separating them. This CDR3 has 15 residues. Per the germline V gene, CDR1 is MNHEY and CDR2 is SMNVEV (reference sequence). The CDR3 sequence: CASREGDRNTGELFF. CDR3 nucleotide sequence: TGTGCCAGCAGGGAGGGGGATAGGAACACCGGGGAGCTGTTTTTT.

The chain uses TRBV5-1 and TRBJ2-1, with D possibly being TRBD2 (6 bases). The CDR3 is 15 residues long. Per the germline V gene, CDR1 is SGHRS and CDR2 is YFSETQ. V was trimmed by 0 bases and J by 1 base, leaving 8 bases between them. The CDR3 nucleotides read TGCGCCAGCAGCTTGGCGGGAGCGTCCTACAATGAGCAGTTCTTC. Its translation is CASSLAGASYNEQFF.

The rearrangement links TRBV5-6 to TRBJ2-5; 9 nucleotides agree with TRBD1. V gave up 4 bases and J gave up 5 bases; unmatched junction bases: 6. This CDR3 spans 14 amino acids. The germline CDR1 and CDR2 sequences are SGHDT and YYEEEE. Written as DNA, the CDR3 is TGTGCCAGCAGCGCGGACAGGGGAGGTGAGACCCAGTACTTC. Residues: CASSADRGGETQYF.

V and J are TRBV28 and TRBJ1-1; D gene uncertain. The CDR3 runs to 11 residues. V lost 3 bases and J 11 bases, leaving 10 bases between the germline ends. Germline V gives CDR1 MDHEN, CDR2 SYDVKM. CDR3 sequence: CASSLQFAAFF. In DNA, the CDR3 is TGTGCCAGCAGTTTGCAGTTCGCGGCTTTCTTT.

V is TRBV10-3 and J is TRBJ1-2, with a tentative D call TRBD1 (5 bases). Trimming cost V 10 bases and J 8 bases, with 20 bases left between them. Germline V CDR1 and CDR2: ENHRY, SYGVKD. CDR3 length: 13 amino acids. The CDR3 nucleotides read TGTGCCACGGGACGACTTGACGGCTCCGGCTACACCTTC. Amino acids: CATGRLDGSGYTF.

The genes are TRBV5-1 and TRBJ1-1; the D is unclear. CDR1 is SGHRS and CDR2 is YFSETQ in the germline V gene. With 1 base removed from V and 1 base from J, the gap between germline ends came to 11 bases. The CDR3 loop spans 15 amino acids. This CDR3 is CASSLFPGTNTEAFF. CDR3 DNA: TGCGCCAGCAGCTTGTTTCCAGGAACGAACACTGAAGCTTTCTTT.

This rearrangement joins TRBV14 to TRBJ1-6; TRBD1 aligns across 8 bases. This CDR3 region has 15 residues. CDR1 and CDR2 from the germline V gene are SGHDN and FVKESK. J was trimmed by 6 bases and V by 1 base; bases with no gene match: 2. Here the CDR3 DNA reads TGTGCCAGCAGCCAAGCCACAGGGGGTAATTCACCCCTCCACTTT. Translating it yields CASSQATGGNSPLHF.

The rearrangement links TRBV29-1 to TRBJ1-1; 8 bases agree with TRBD1. The V and J ends lost 5 bases and 5 bases, in that order; junction bases with no gene match: 4. This CDR3 is 12 amino acids long. The V gene's germline CDR1 is SQVTM and CDR2 ANQGSEA. Written as DNA, the CDR3 is TGCAGCGTTCACAGGGGGGGGACTGAAGCTTTCTTT. Translating it yields CSVHRGGTEAFF.

The table lists this clone with a count of one. The chain recombines TRBV30 with TRBJ1-5; 9 bases line up with TRBD1. CDR3 size: 15 residues. Trimming at V came to 2 bases and at J to 4 bases, leaving 6 bases not matched to a gene. The germline V gene encodes CDR1 GTSNPN and CDR2 SVGIG (reference sequence). The CDR3 coding sequence is TGTGCCTGGAGTCCGGGACAGGGAGGGAATCAGCCCCAGCATTTT. The encoded protein is CAWSPGQGGNQPQHF.

The chain is built from TRBV6-1 and TRBJ2-7; TRBD2 agrees at 14 bases. Per germline, CDR1 MNHNS and CDR2 SASEGT. V lost 4 bases to trimming and J lost 2 bases; unmatched junction nucleotides: 7. The CDR3 loop spans 17 amino acids. The CDR3 coding sequence is TGTGCCAGCAGTGCTTCCCCGGGACTAGCGGGAGCCTACGAGCAGTACTTC. It translates to CASSASPGLAGAYEQYF.

The chain joins TRBV2 to TRBJ1-5; 8 bases map to TRBD1. The CDR3 loop spans 15 amino acids. Germline values: CDR1 SNHLY, CDR2 FYNNEI. V trimming: 5 bases; J trimming: 2 bases; junction bases outside the gene matches: 5. CDR3: CASSPNRGGNQPQHF. CDR3 nucleotides: TGTGCCAGCAGTCCAAACAGGGGGGGCAATCAGCCCCAGCATTTT. Combining the CDR3 with reference TRBV2 and TRBJ1-5 gives the whole variable domain EPEVTQTPSHQVTQMGQEVILRCVPISNHLYFYWYRQILGQKVEFLVSFYNNEISEKSEIFDDQFSVERPDGSNFTLKIRSTKLEDSAMYFCASSPNRGGNQPQHFGDGTRLSIL.

In DNA, the CDR3 is TGTGCCAGCAGTCCTCCAGGCGGGGGGGCTCCCGGGGAGCTGTTTTTT. Residues: CASSPPGGGAPGELFF. The chain has TRBV28 and TRBJ2-2, with TRBD2 matching over 9 bases. The CDR3 length is 16 residues. With 5 bases clipped from V and 6 bases from J, the junction kept 10 bases outside the gene matches. The germline V gene has CDR1 MDHEN and CDR2 SYDVKM.